This T cell receptor (beta chain) was identified in a study of T cells in Graves' hyperthyroidism and ophthalmopathy. This clonotype was picked up one time. RNA transcripts were the template for amplifying TCR beta CDR3 regions. Carried out on the TCR CDR3, a first-round RT-PCR used the HTBI primer set. One entry per CDR3 protein, called by TCRdb with MiXCR from the multiplex PCR reads. The sample shows 730,000 or so distinct CDR3 sequences, roughly a sixth of them seen only once. In patients aged 18 to 65, hyperthyroidism was newly diagnosed, with duration under 2 months. V dropped 0 bases and J dropped 4 bases, with 18 bases sitting between them. The CDR3 spans 17 residues. Per the germline V gene, CDR1 is DFQATT and CDR2 is SNEGSKA (reference sequence).

This sequence joins TRBV20-1 and TRBJ2-2; D is uncertain. The sequenced sample was blood. This clonotype was sampled from a woman in her forties or fifties with Graves' hyperthyroidism that later progressed to Graves' ophthalmopathy. The CDR3 is CSARDDGQQTGTGELFF. DNA for the CDR3: TGCAGTGCTAGAGATGACGGGCAACAAACCGGCACCGGGGAGCTGTTTTTT.